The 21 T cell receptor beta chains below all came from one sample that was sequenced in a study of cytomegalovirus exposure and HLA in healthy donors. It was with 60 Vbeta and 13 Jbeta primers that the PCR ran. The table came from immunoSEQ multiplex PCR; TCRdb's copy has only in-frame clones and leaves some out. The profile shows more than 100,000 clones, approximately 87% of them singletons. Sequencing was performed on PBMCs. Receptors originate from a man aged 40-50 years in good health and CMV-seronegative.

This CDR3 is CASSPGEGYGYTF. CDR3 in DNA: TGCGCCAGCAGCCCGGGAGAAGGCTATGGCTACACCTTC. The chain couples TRBV4-1 to TRBJ1-2, with D unresolved. V was pared by 4 bases and J by 4 bases, with 10 bases between. This CDR3 is built from 13 residues. Germline loops: CDR1 MGHRA, CDR2 YSYEKL.

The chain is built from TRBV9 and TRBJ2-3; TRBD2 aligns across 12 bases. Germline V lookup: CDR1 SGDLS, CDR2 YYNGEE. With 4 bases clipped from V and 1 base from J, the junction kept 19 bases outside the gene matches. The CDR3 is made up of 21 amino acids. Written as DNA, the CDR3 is TGTGCCAGCAGCCCAAAACCGGGACTAGCGGGCCCCCTGGGGGGCACAGATACGCAGTATTTT. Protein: CASSPKPGLAGPLGGTDTQYF.

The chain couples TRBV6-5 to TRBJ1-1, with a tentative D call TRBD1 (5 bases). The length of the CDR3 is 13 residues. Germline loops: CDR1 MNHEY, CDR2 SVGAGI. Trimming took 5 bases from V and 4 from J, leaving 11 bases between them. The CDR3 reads CASSNAGGTEAFF. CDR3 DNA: TGTGCCAGCAGTAACGCGGGGGGCACTGAAGCTTTCTTT.

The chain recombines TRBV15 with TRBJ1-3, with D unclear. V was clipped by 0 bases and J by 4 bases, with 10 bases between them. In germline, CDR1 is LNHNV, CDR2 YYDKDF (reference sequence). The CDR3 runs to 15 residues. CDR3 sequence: CATSRDRGIGNTIYF. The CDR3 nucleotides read TGTGCCACCAGCAGAGATCGCGGAATAGGAAACACCATATATTTT.

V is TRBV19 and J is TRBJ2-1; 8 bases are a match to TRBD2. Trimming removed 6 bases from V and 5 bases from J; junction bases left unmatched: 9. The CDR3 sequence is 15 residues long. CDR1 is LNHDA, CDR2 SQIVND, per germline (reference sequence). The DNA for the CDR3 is TGTGCCAGTAGAAGGCTAGCGGGTGGTGACAATGAGCAGTTCTTC. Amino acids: CASRRLAGGDNEQFF. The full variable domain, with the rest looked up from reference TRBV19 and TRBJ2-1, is DGGITQSPKYLFRKEGQNVTLSCEQNLNHDAMYWYRQDPGQGLRLIYYSQIVNDFQKGDIAEGYSVSREKKESFPLTVTSAQKNPTAFYLCASRRLAGGDNEQFFGPGTRLTVL.

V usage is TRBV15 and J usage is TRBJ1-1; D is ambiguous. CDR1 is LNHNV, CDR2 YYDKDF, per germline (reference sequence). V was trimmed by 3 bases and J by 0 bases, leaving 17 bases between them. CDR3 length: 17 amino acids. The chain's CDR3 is CATSRDPSGRMNTEAFF. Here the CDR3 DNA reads TGTGCCACCAGCAGGGATCCCTCCGGGAGGATGAACACTGAAGCTTTCTTT.

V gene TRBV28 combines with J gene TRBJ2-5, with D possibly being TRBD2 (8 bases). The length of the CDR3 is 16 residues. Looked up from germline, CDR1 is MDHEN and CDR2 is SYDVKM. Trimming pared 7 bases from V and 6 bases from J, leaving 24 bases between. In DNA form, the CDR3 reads TGTGCCAGCAACCCGGGGGGGGTGGGGACAGTGAAGACCCAGTACTTC. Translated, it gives CASNPGGVGTVKTQYF.

CDR3 nucleotides: TGTGCCAGCAGTGCCTCATCCAAGGGGTTGGGAAAAGAGACCCAGTACTTC. This translates into CASSASSKGLGKETQYF. The chain employs TRBV25-1 and TRBJ2-5; a weak D match, TRBD1 (5 bases). Deletions cut 4 bases from V and 3 bases from J, with 21 bases between. This CDR3 spans 17 amino acids. Looked up from germline, CDR1 is MGHDK and CDR2 is SYGVNS.

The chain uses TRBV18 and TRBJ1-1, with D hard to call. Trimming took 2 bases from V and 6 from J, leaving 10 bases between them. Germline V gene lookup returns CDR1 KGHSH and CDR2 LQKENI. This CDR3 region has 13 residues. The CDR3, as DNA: TGTGCCAGCTCACCAGCCCTAAACGCTGAAGCTTTCTTT. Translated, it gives CASSPALNAEAFF. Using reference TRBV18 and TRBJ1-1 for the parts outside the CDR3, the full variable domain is NAGVMQNPRHLVRRRGQEARLRCSPMKGHSHVYWYRQLPEEGLKFMVYLQKENIIDESGMPKERFSAEFPKEGPSILRIQQVVRGDSAAYFCASSPALNAEAFFGQGTRLTVV.

Here the CDR3 DNA reads TGTGCCAGCAGCCCTTGGGACAGCAACTATGGCTACACCTTC. Encoded protein: CASSPWDSNYGYTF. The V gene is TRBV11-1, the J gene TRBJ1-2; 7 positions agree with TRBD1. CDR1 is SGHAT and CDR2 is FQDESV in the germline V gene (reference sequence). V dropped 5 bases and J dropped 2; count of bases not matched to a gene: 5. The CDR3 contains 14 residues.

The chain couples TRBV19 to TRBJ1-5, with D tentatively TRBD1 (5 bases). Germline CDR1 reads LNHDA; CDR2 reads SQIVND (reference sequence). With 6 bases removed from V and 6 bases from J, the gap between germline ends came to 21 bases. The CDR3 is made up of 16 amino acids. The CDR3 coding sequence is TGTGCCAGTAGCGGAACAGGCTCCCAACGGAGTCAGCCCCAGCATTTT. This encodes CASSGTGSQRSQPQHF.

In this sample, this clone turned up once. Here the CDR3 DNA reads TGTGCCACTAGCGACGACAAAAACATTCAGTACTTC. Its translation: CATSDDKNIQYF. This rearrangement joins TRBV2 to TRBJ2-4, with TRBD2 as a possible D gene (6 bases). The CDR3 consists of 12 residues. The germline CDR1 and CDR2 sequences are SNHLY and FYNNEI. V dropped 10 bases and J dropped 3 bases, with 10 bases sitting between them.

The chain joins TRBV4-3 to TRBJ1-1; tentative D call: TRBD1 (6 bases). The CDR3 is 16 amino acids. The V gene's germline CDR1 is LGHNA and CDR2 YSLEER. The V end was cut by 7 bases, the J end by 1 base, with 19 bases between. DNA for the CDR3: TGCGCCAGCACCCTAAACCAGGACAGACCGAACACTGAAGCTTTCTTT. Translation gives CASTLNQDRPNTEAFF.

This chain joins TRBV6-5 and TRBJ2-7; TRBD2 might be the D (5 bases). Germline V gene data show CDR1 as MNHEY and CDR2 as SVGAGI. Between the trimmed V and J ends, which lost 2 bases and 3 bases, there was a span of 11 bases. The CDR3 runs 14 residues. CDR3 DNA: TGTGCCAGCAGTTACAGGGAGACAATCTACGAGCAGTACTTC. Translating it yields CASSYRETIYEQYF.

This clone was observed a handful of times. The chain's CDR3 is CASSLWSGALDTQYF. The CDR3 region has the DNA TGTGCCAGCAGCTTATGGAGCGGGGCGCTTGATACGCAGTATTTT. The J gene is TRBJ2-3, the V gene TRBV7-2; 7 bases are a match to TRBD2. Germline lookup yields CDR1 SGHTA and CDR2 FQGNSA. The CDR3 spans 15 residues. After removal of 2 bases from V and 6 bases from J, the junction contained 8 bases not matched to a gene.

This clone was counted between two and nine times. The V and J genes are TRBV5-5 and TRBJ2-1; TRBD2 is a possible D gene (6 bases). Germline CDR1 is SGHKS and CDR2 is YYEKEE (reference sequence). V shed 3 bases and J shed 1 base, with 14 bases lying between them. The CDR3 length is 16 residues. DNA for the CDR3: TGTGCCAGCAGCTCCCAGGGCGGGATGTCCTACAATGAGCAGTTCTTC. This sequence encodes CASSSQGGMSYNEQFF.

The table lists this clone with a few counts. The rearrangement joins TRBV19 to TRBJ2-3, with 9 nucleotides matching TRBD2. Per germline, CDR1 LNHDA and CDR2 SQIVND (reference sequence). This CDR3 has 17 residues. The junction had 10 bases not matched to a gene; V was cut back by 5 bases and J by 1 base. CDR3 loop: CASSGVAGEVGTDTQYF. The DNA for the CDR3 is TGTGCCAGTAGTGGGGTAGCGGGAGAGGTGGGCACAGATACGCAGTATTTT.

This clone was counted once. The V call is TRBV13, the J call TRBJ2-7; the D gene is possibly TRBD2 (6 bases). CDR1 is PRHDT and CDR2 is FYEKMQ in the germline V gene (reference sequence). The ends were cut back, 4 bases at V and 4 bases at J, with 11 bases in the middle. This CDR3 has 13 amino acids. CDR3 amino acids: CASSSRDSYEQYF. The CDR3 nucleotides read TGTGCCAGCAGCTCCCGGGACTCTTACGAGCAGTACTTC.

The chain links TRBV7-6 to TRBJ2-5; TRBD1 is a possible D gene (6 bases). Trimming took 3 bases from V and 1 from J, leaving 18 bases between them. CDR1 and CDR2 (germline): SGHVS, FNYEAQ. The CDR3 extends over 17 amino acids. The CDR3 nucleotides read TGTGCCAGCAGCTTTCCAATAAATACAGGGTCCCAAGAGACCCAGTACTTC. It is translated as CASSFPINTGSQETQYF.

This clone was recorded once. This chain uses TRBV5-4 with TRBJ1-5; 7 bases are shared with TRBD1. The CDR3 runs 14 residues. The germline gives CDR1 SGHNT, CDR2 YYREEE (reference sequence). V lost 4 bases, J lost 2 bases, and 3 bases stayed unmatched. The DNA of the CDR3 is TGTGCCAGCAGCCGAGACAGGGGCAATCAGCCCCAGCATTTT. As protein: CASSRDRGNQPQHF.

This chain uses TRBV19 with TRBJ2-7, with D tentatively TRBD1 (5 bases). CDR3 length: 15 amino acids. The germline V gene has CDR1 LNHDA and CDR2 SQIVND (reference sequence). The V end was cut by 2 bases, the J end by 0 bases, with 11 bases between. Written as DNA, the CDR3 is TGTGCCAGTAGTATAAGGGGTGTGGGCTCCTACGAGCAGTACTTC. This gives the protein CASSIRGVGSYEQYF.